These 10 T cell receptor beta chains came from one sample sequenced in a study of T cell responses to AZD1222 COVID-19 vaccine. Here immunoSEQ multiplex PCR was the method, and the copy in TCRdb shows in-frame clones only, minus some. The sample records about 150,000 clones, about 90% being singletons. Sequencing was performed on peripheral blood, taken on day 0 of AZD1222 vaccination. All receptors derive from an adult in good health.

The chain has TRBV5-4 and TRBJ1-4, with no clear D. The CDR3 extends over 15 amino acids. Germline V gene lookup returns CDR1 SGHNT and CDR2 YYREEE (reference sequence). Deletions cut 0 bases from V and 0 bases from J, with 6 bases between. DNA of the CDR3: TGTGCCAGCAGCTTGGGCGGTGCAACTAATGAAAAACTGTTTTTT. Translated, it gives CASSLGGATNEKLFF.

The chain has TRBV27 and TRBJ1-1; the match to TRBD1 covers 12 bases. Germline V gives CDR1 MNHEY, CDR2 SMNVEV (reference sequence). The CDR3 is made up of 15 amino acids. V was pared by 1 base and J by 6 bases, with 3 bases of the junction left unmatched. CDR3 bases: TGTGCCAGCAGTTTATTTGGGACAGGGGGCGCTGAAGCTTTCTTT. The encoded protein is CASSLFGTGGAEAFF.

The V call is TRBV19, the J call TRBJ2-5; D gene ambiguous. In germline, CDR1 is LNHDA, CDR2 SQIVND (reference sequence). The length of the CDR3 is 14 residues. V gave up 1 base and J gave up 4 bases, with 10 bases separating them. The chain's CDR3 is CASSIGAGSETQYF. The CDR3 coding sequence is TGTGCCAGTAGTATAGGCGCCGGATCAGAGACCCAGTACTTC.

In DNA, the CDR3 is TGTGCCAGTAGGGAGGGCCCAGGGAGCGAGCAGTACTTC. This gives the protein CASREGPGSEQYF. The V gene is TRBV19, the J gene TRBJ2-7, with D tentatively TRBD2 (6 bases). The CDR3 is made up of 13 amino acids. V lost 6 bases and J lost 6, with 15 bases in between. The germline V gene has CDR1 LNHDA and CDR2 SQIVND (reference sequence).

The chain combines TRBV5-4 with TRBJ2-1; D possibly corresponds to TRBD2 (6 bases). The CDR3 has 14 amino acids. Trimming took off 7 bases at V and 0 bases at J, with 11 bases between the two ends. The germline V gene encodes CDR1 SGHNT and CDR2 YYREEE (reference sequence). This CDR3 reads CASSRGSSYNEQFF. The CDR3 DNA reads TGTGCCAGCTCCCGGGGGAGCTCCTACAATGAGCAGTTCTTC.

This sequence joins TRBV7-9 and TRBJ1-1, with D uncertain. CDR1 and CDR2 (germline): SEHNR, FQNEAQ (reference sequence). Trimming left V 6 bases short and J 0 bases short, with 17 bases between. The CDR3 is 16 residues long. The CDR3 DNA reads TGTGCCAGCAGTTACTTACCCCAAAGTATGAACACTGAAGCTTTCTTT. It yields the protein CASSYLPQSMNTEAFF. Drawing the rest from reference TRBV7-9 and TRBJ1-1, the complete variable domain is DTGVSQNPRHKITKRGQNVTFRCDPISEHNRLYWYRQTLGQGPEFLTYFQNEAQLEKSRLLSDRFSAERPKGSFSTLEIQRTEQGDSAMYLCASSYLPQSMNTEAFFGQGTRLTVV.

The chain has TRBV27 and TRBJ2-1, with D maybe TRBD2 (6 bases). CDR1 is MNHEY, CDR2 SMNVEV, per germline (reference sequence). This CDR3 region has 14 residues. Deletions cut 7 bases from V and 6 bases from J, with 16 bases between. The CDR3 reads CASTFLGLTNEQFF. DNA for the CDR3: TGTGCCAGCACCTTCCTGGGACTGACCAATGAGCAGTTCTTC.

The CDR3 here is CARSLGTGINSPLHF. CDR3 nucleotides: TGTGCCAGAAGCCTAGGGACAGGGATTAATTCACCCCTCCACTTT. The chain uses TRBV5-3 and TRBJ1-6; TRBD1 agrees at 9 bases. TRBV5-3 is flagged as an ORF with uncertain function. This CDR3 contains 15 residues. J was trimmed by 6 bases and V by 4 bases; bases with no gene match: 5.

J is TRBJ1-2 and V is TRBV5-8; unclear D gene. Trimming removed 4 bases at V and 10 bases at J, with 14 bases between. The CDR3 sequence is 12 residues long. In germline, CDR1 is SGHTS, CDR2 YDEGEE. For the CDR3, the DNA is TGTGCCAGCAGCCCCACGGGAGGGTCCTACACCTTC. As protein: CASSPTGGSYTF.

J is TRBJ1-5 and V is TRBV30; no clear D gene. CDR3 length equals 14 residues. CDR1 is GTSNPN, CDR2 SVGIG, per germline (reference sequence). V gave up 0 bases and J gave up 2 bases, with 8 bases separating them. The CDR3 protein is CAWSVGGGNQPQHF. CDR3 bases: TGTGCCTGGAGTGTTGGAGGTGGCAATCAGCCCCAGCATTTT.